One sample yielded the 32 T cell receptor beta chains listed below, sequenced in a study of CD8 T cells in Susac syndrome. RNA amounts of about 0.45 to 1 ug underwent reverse transcription with random hexamers. MiXCR, run by TCRdb on the immunoSEQ multiplex PCR reads, gives a single entry per CDR3 protein. The table has more than 150,000 distinct CDR3 sequences, around 95% seen once. The sequenced sample was CD4+ T cells from PBMCs. Receptors were obtained from a human donor with Susac syndrome.

The chain has TRBV20-1 and TRBJ1-1; weak D call: TRBD1 (5 bases). The CDR3 length is 13 residues. Germline V gene sequence: CDR1 DFQATT, CDR2 SNEGSKA (reference sequence). Trimming left V 2 bases short and J 2 bases short, with 9 bases between. The CDR3 sequence: CSARNRLNTEAFF. CDR3 coding DNA: TGCAGTGCTAGAAACAGGCTCAACACTGAAGCTTTCTTT.

The chain joins TRBV9 to TRBJ2-1, with D unclear. CDR1 is SGDLS and CDR2 is YYNGEE in the germline V gene. V was clipped by 0 bases and J by 10 bases, with 11 bases between them. The CDR3 runs to 13 residues. In nucleotides, the CDR3 is TGTGCCAGCAGCGTAGGGTTGCTGGGCGAGCAGTTCTTC. Residues: CASSVGLLGEQFF.

The chain employs TRBV20-1 and TRBJ2-7; D is possibly TRBD2 (6 bases). The germline CDR1 and CDR2 sequences are DFQATT and SNEGSKA (reference sequence). The CDR3 covers 13 residues. The CDR3 spells CSPGLVSSYEQYF. The CDR3 nucleotides read TGCAGCCCGGGACTCGTGAGCTCCTACGAGCAGTACTTC.

The gene calls are TRBV2 and TRBJ2-7; D gene unclear. The CDR3 loop spans 12 amino acids. Trimming pared 8 bases from V and 7 bases from J, leaving 15 bases between. Per germline, CDR1 SNHLY and CDR2 FYNNEI. As DNA, the CDR3 is TGTGCCAGCTGGTACTGGGCGCGGGAGCAGTACTTC. Its translation is CASWYWAREQYF.

This clonotype has just a few counts. The chain couples TRBV27 to TRBJ2-5; weak D call: TRBD1 (6 bases). Trimming took off 4 bases at V and 5 bases at J, with 8 bases between the two ends. Germline-derived CDR1 and CDR2 are MNHEY and SMNVEV (reference sequence). The length of the CDR3 is 12 residues. The CDR3 sequence: CASSSRGETQYF. CDR3 DNA: TGTGCCAGCAGTTCAAGGGGGGAGACCCAGTACTTC.

This chain connects TRBV29-1 to TRBJ2-7, with 11 bases that match TRBD1. Germline CDR1 and CDR2: SQVTM and ANQGSEA. The J segment lost 0 bases and the V segment lost 1 base, leaving 2 bases of the junction unmatched. The CDR3 totals 15 residues. The chain's CDR3 is CSVEGDRGSSYEQYF. The CDR3 DNA is TGCAGCGTTGAAGGGGACAGGGGGAGCTCCTACGAGCAGTACTTC.

This chain links TRBV20-1 with TRBJ2-5; D perhaps matches TRBD1 (5 bases). The V end was cut by 6 bases, the J end by 3 bases, with 5 bases between. The CDR3 is 10 amino acids. Germline V gives CDR1 DFQATT, CDR2 SNEGSKA (reference sequence). The CDR3 coding sequence is TGCAGTGCAGGGGAAGAGACCCAGTACTTC. Protein sequence: CSAGEETQYF.

The chain is built from TRBV4-3 and TRBJ2-3, with 7 bases fitting TRBD2. This CDR3 region has 15 residues. V shed 4 bases and J 3 bases; nucleotides not matched to a gene: 7. Germline values: CDR1 LGHNA, CDR2 YSLEER. The CDR3 coding sequence is TGCGCCAGCAGCCCCGAGGGCGGGAGAACAGATACGCAGTATTTT. Protein: CASSPEGGRTDTQYF.

The chain recombines TRBV14 with TRBJ2-4; D is unclear. The CDR3 extends over 16 amino acids. In germline, CDR1 is SGHDN, CDR2 FVKESK. V lost 1 base and J lost 0, with 10 bases in between. CDR3 protein: CASSQGPTLAKNIQYF. The CDR3 nucleotides read TGTGCCAGCAGCCAAGGCCCCACTCTAGCCAAAAACATTCAGTACTTC.

The V call is TRBV20-1, the J call TRBJ1-5; D may be TRBD1 (5 bases). There are 13 residues in the CDR3. Germline values: CDR1 DFQATT, CDR2 SNEGSKA (reference sequence). V was shortened by 3 bases and J by 5 bases, with 11 bases between the two germline ends. This chain's CDR3 is CSARRGPDQPQHF. In DNA form, the CDR3 reads TGCAGTGCTAGGAGGGGCCCAGATCAGCCCCAGCATTTT.

V is TRBV11-3 and J is TRBJ2-2, with D hard to call. Germline CDR1 is SGHNT and CDR2 is YENEEA. This CDR3 has 13 amino acids. Between the trimmed V and J ends, which lost 0 bases and 3 bases, there was a span of 2 bases. CDR3 nucleotides: TGTGCCAGCAGCTTAGATCACACCGGGGAGCTGTTTTTT. Residues: CASSLDHTGELFF.

The chain couples TRBV7-9 to TRBJ2-1; D not resolved. Per the germline V gene, CDR1 is SEHNR and CDR2 is FQNEAQ (reference sequence). V was shortened by 5 bases and J by 7 bases, with 9 bases between the two germline ends. CDR3 length: 12 amino acids. CDR3 residues: CASSRIWNEQFF. CDR3 nucleotides: TGTGCCAGCAGCCGTATTTGGAATGAGCAGTTCTTC.

The chain has TRBV20-1 and TRBJ2-7; 10 bases align to TRBD1. Germline CDR1 DFQATT, CDR2 SNEGSKA (reference sequence). The V segment lost 6 bases and the J segment 2 bases; nucleotides outside the gene matches: 10. The CDR3 runs 15 residues. For the CDR3, the DNA is TGCAGTGCCGCGCGGGGACAGGGGTTCCCCTACGAGCAGTACTTC. Its protein product is CSAARGQGFPYEQYF.

The chain has TRBV12-3 or TRBV12-4 and TRBJ1-1; a possible D gene is TRBD1 (6 bases). The V end lost 4 bases, the J end lost 3 bases, and 15 bases lay between the germline ends. The CDR3 covers 15 residues. The CDR3 DNA follows: TGTGCCAGCAGTTCGCTCCCTTACAGGGACACTGAAGCTTTCTTT. Protein sequence: CASSSLPYRDTEAFF.

The chain combines TRBV7-8 with TRBJ2-5, with D perhaps matching TRBD2 (5 bases). The germline CDR1 and CDR2 sequences are SGHVS and FQNEAQ. V gave up 1 base and J gave up 1 base, with 10 bases separating them. There are 15 residues in the CDR3. The CDR3 reads CASSLGGALQETQYF. The CDR3 DNA sequence: TGTGCCAGCAGCTTAGGGGGAGCCCTCCAAGAGACCCAGTACTTC.

CDR3 protein: CASSPGSHQETQYF. The CDR3 DNA is TGTGCCAGCAGCCCCGGATCCCACCAAGAGACCCAGTACTTC. The J gene is TRBJ2-5, the V gene TRBV7-6; D uncertain. CDR3 size: 14 residues. The germline gives CDR1 SGHVS, CDR2 FNYEAQ. Trimming removed 5 bases at V and 0 bases at J, with 10 bases between.

The gene calls are TRBV7-3 and TRBJ2-1; D is perhaps TRBD2 (6 bases). Per the germline V gene, CDR1 is SGHTA and CDR2 is FQGTGA. V was trimmed by 5 bases and J by 0 bases, leaving 11 bases between them. CDR3 length equals 15 residues. CDR3 nucleotides: TGTGCCAGCAGCGCCGCGGGGAGCTCCTACAATGAGCAGTTCTTC. Protein product: CASSAAGSSYNEQFF.

The genes are TRBV7-8 and TRBJ1-2; tentatively, D is TRBD1 (5 bases). Germline lookup yields CDR1 SGHVS and CDR2 FQNEAQ. CDR3 length equals 15 residues. V was trimmed by 5 bases and J by 2 bases, leaving 15 bases between them. CDR3 residues: CASSDGAGWNYGYTF. CDR3 nucleotides: TGTGCCAGCAGCGACGGAGCAGGGTGGAACTATGGCTACACCTTC.

The chain joins TRBV29-1 to TRBJ1-1, with D possibly matching TRBD1 (6 bases). The CDR3 is 14 residues long. The V end was cut by 6 bases, the J end by 6 bases, with 20 bases between. CDR1 SQVTM and CDR2 ANQGSEA come from the germline V gene. CDR3: CSVEQGRGTSEAFF. The CDR3 DNA is TGCAGCGTAGAACAGGGCCGTGGCACTTCTGAAGCTTTCTTT.

The chain is built from TRBV20-1 and TRBJ2-5; no definite D call. This CDR3 has 14 residues. The V gene lost 7 bases and the J gene lost 2 bases, with 17 bases spanning the gap. Germline V lookup: CDR1 DFQATT, CDR2 SNEGSKA (reference sequence). CDR3 nucleotide sequence: TGCAGTGTCCCGACTCTCCTAGGGCAAGAGACCCAGTACTTC. Translation: CSVPTLLGQETQYF.

This clonotype was detected once. This rearrangement joins TRBV7-2 to TRBJ2-1; the match to TRBD1 covers 7 bases. V shed 6 bases, J shed 3 bases, and the junction held 2 bases outside the gene matches. The CDR3 spans 13 residues. The germline gives CDR1 SGHTA, CDR2 FQGNSA. The CDR3 region has the DNA TGTGCCAGCAGTCGGGACAGCTACAATGAGCAGTTCTTC. It translates to CASSRDSYNEQFF. Drawing the rest from reference TRBV7-2 and TRBJ2-1, the complete variable domain is GAGVSQSPSNKVTEKGKDVELRCDPISGHTALYWYRQSLGQGLEFLIYFQGNSAPDKSGLPSDRFSAERTGGSVSTLTIQRTQQEDSAVYLCASSRDSYNEQFFGPGTRLTVL.

The rearrangement uses TRBV7-3 and TRBJ2-3; D could derive from TRBD1 or TRBD2 (5 bases each). From germline, CDR1 is SGHTA and CDR2 FQGTGA. The CDR3 runs to 13 residues. Trimming took 0 bases from V and 10 from J, leaving 11 bases between them. CDR3: CASSLTGLGAQYF. The CDR3 nucleotides read TGTGCCAGCAGCTTAACTGGCTTGGGGGCGCAGTATTTT.

CDR3 bases: TGTGCCAGCAGTTTAGGGGACAAGCCCTTCTTC. It codes for CASSLGDKPFF. The J gene is TRBJ2-1, the V gene TRBV12-3 or TRBV12-4; the D gene is possibly TRBD1 (6 bases). The length of the CDR3 is 11 residues. V gave up 1 base and J gave up 16 bases, with 11 bases separating them.

V is TRBV6-5 and J is TRBJ2-1; 12 bases map to TRBD2. CDR1 is MNHEY, CDR2 SVGAGI, per germline. The CDR3 covers 15 residues. With 6 bases clipped from V and 4 bases from J, the junction kept 4 bases outside the gene matches. The CDR3 region has the DNA TGTGCCAGCAGATCGACTAGCGGGGGTTACAATGAGCAGTTCTTC. It codes for CASRSTSGGYNEQFF.

The chain is built from TRBV14 and TRBJ1-6, with D tentatively TRBD1 (5 bases). Germline values: CDR1 SGHDN, CDR2 FVKESK. The germline V and J ends were trimmed by 5 bases and 14 bases, with 16 bases remaining between them. This CDR3 has 13 amino acids. The CDR3 region has the DNA TGTGCCAGCAGCACTCGTCCAAGGGGTACCCTCCACTTT. As protein: CASSTRPRGTLHF.

The V call is TRBV27, the J call TRBJ1-5; a possible D gene is TRBD1 (6 bases). Germline V gives CDR1 MNHEY, CDR2 SMNVEV (reference sequence). V lost 5 bases to trimming and J lost 0 bases, with 11 bases between them. CDR3 length equals 15 residues. The CDR3 here is CASSPLQGSNQPQHF. The DNA for the CDR3 is TGTGCCAGCAGTCCCTTACAGGGTAGCAATCAGCCCCAGCATTTT.

This chain links TRBV4-1 with TRBJ2-2, with a tentative D call TRBD1 (6 bases). Germline V lookup: CDR1 MGHRA, CDR2 YSYEKL. V was clipped by 1 base and J by 5 bases, with 14 bases between them. The CDR3 extends over 16 amino acids. CDR3 loop: CASSQGAGVGTGELFF. The CDR3 nucleotides are TGCGCCAGCAGCCAAGGAGCAGGGGTGGGAACCGGGGAGCTGTTTTTT.

The gene calls are TRBV19 and TRBJ2-7; D gene uncertain. The V gene lost 7 bases and the J gene lost 5 bases, with 21 bases spanning the gap. CDR3 length: 15 residues. CDR1 is LNHDA and CDR2 is SQIVND in the germline V gene (reference sequence). The CDR3 DNA reads TGTGCCAGTACCCCTTCTAGGTGGGGTATCCACGAGCAGTACTTC. Its protein is CASTPSRWGIHEQYF. The full variable domain, its missing parts supplied by reference TRBV19 and TRBJ2-7, is DGGITQSPKYLFRKEGQNVTLSCEQNLNHDAMYWYRQDPGQGLRLIYYSQIVNDFQKGDIAEGYSVSREKKESFPLTVTSAQKNPTAFYLCASTPSRWGIHEQYFGPGTRLTVT.

V is TRBV7-3 and J is TRBJ2-1; 11 bases match TRBD2. J gave up 4 bases and V 2 bases, and 1 base lay outside the gene matches. Germline lookup yields CDR1 SGHTA and CDR2 FQGTGA. CDR3 size: 15 residues. In DNA form, the CDR3 reads TGTGCCAGCAGCTTAGGGACTAGCGGTTACAATGAGCAGTTCTTC. Its translation is CASSLGTSGYNEQFF.

V usage is TRBV6-2 or TRBV6-3 and J usage is TRBJ1-2, with D tentatively TRBD1 (6 bases). The CDR3 runs to 13 residues. Germline CDR1 is MNHEY and CDR2 is SVGEGT. The V end lost 6 bases, the J end lost 8 bases, and 16 bases lay between the germline ends. CDR3 amino acids: CASSQQGPGGYTF. In nucleotides, the CDR3 is TGTGCCAGCAGCCAACAGGGACCGGGGGGCTACACCTTC.

This clonotype has a single count. The chain links TRBV27 to TRBJ1-6; 9 bases are a match to TRBD1. The CDR3 loop spans 14 amino acids. Looked up from germline, CDR1 is MNHEY and CDR2 is SMNVEV (reference sequence). With 5 bases clipped from V and 7 bases from J, the junction kept 3 bases outside the gene matches. In nucleotides, the CDR3 is TGTGCCAGCAGTGGGGGACAGGGAAATTCACCCCTCCACTTT. It codes for CASSGGQGNSPLHF.

The chain joins TRBV20-1 to TRBJ2-3, with D tentatively TRBD2 (7 bases). This CDR3 region has 13 residues. Trimming pared 6 bases from V and 4 bases from J, leaving 14 bases between. The germline V gene encodes CDR1 DFQATT and CDR2 SNEGSKA (reference sequence). The CDR3 is CSALQGGPDTQYF. CDR3 nucleotide sequence: TGCAGTGCGCTACAGGGAGGGCCAGATACGCAGTATTTT.